These T cell receptor beta chains were read from a single sample in a study of T cells after yellow fever vaccination. Each CDR3 protein is one row after TCRdb ran MiXCR on the 5' RACE reads. The repertoire holds some 80,000 distinct CDR3 sequences, with about an eighth as singletons. The specimen comprised CD8+ T cells not binding an NS4B(214-222) dextramer, sorted from PBMCs, sampled about 20 days after the first yellow fever vaccination. These receptors all come from a man aged 18 to 29 who received the YFV17D yellow fever vaccine. Both conserved end residues are part of each CDR3. A D gene is named only where the DNA matches it firmly.

j_gene	d_gene	v_gene	CDR3aa
TRBJ2-3	-	TRBV7-9	CASSLVSGATSTDTQYF
TRBJ1-1	-	TRBV15	CATSRGMAGAEAFF
TRBJ1-6	-	TRBV12-3/TRBV12-4	CASSLVQGGNSPLHF
TRBJ1-2	-	TRBV20-1	CSALRVGEDGYTF
TRBJ1-4	TRBD1	TRBV12-3/TRBV12-4	CTSSLGWDRGGKLFF
TRBJ1-1	-	TRBV11-2	CASSLYDPEAFF
TRBJ2-2	-	TRBV5-1	CASSLNTGELFF
TRBJ1-1	-	TRBV30	CAWSEGGPNTEAFF
TRBJ2-5	-	TRBV4-2	CASSQVFLGEETQYF
TRBJ2-3	-	TRBV27	CASSLSLSLGATTDTQYF
TRBJ2-6	-	TRBV6-2/TRBV6-3	CASSYSIGASVANVLTF
TRBJ2-7	TRBD1	TRBV12-3/TRBV12-4	CASSLGDRAYEQYF
TRBJ2-1	TRBD2	TRBV4-1	CASSQGTRGFSYNEQFF
TRBJ2-1	-	TRBV4-2	CASSQDGETGYNEQFF
TRBJ2-3	-	TRBV20-1	CSASEGLYDTDTQYF
TRBJ2-2	-	TRBV6-1	CASSPNPNTGELFF
TRBJ2-7	TRBD1	TRBV4-1	CASSTGQGAYEQYF
TRBJ1-2	-	TRBV5-6	CASSSKEQGGGYTF
TRBJ2-2	-	TRBV5-1	CASSLRATENTGELFF
TRBJ2-3	TRBD2	TRBV20-1	CSARGLVLAGITDTQYF
TRBJ2-3	TRBD2	TRBV4-3	CASSRTSGAFTDTQYF
TRBJ2-5	-	TRBV5-1	CASSLSRSWEETQYF
TRBJ2-7	-	TRBV2	CASSRTETYEQYF
TRBJ2-5	TRBD1	TRBV5-4	CASSPTWTGEETQYF